This entry lists 5 T cell receptor beta chains sequenced from one sample in a study of T cell clonotyping in hematopoietic cell transplantation. TCRdb's table, derived via immunoSEQ multiplex PCR, lists solely in-frame clones and lacks some. The table records 30,000 to 45,000 clones, around 90% of them present only once. Input material: peripheral blood mononuclear cells. Receptors were obtained from a woman in her thirties or forties in good health. Some clones in this sample may be carry-over from other donors' samples.

The chain uses TRBV28 and TRBJ1-5; D gene uncertain. The CDR3 covers 15 residues. The germline gives CDR1 MDHEN, CDR2 SYDVKM. V was cut by 2 bases and J by 0 bases, with 8 bases left in between. The CDR3 sequence: CASSLDPYSNQPQHF. For the CDR3, the DNA is TGTGCCAGCAGTTTAGACCCATATAGCAATCAGCCCCAGCATTTT.

This clone occurred once. The rearrangement joins TRBV5-1 to TRBJ1-3; D not resolved. The V gene lost 1 base and the J gene lost 0 bases, with 5 bases spanning the gap. CDR1 and CDR2 (germline): SGHRS, YFSETQ. CDR3 length: 14 residues. Here the CDR3 DNA reads TGCGCCAGCAGCTTGCCAAGCTCTGGAAACACCATATATTTT. This sequence encodes CASSLPSSGNTIYF.

The CDR3 sequence: CASSYKVGGLTQPQHF. Here the CDR3 DNA reads TGTGCCAGCAGCTACAAGGTGGGGGGCCTCACCCAGCCCCAGCATTTT. This rearrangement joins TRBV5-6 to TRBJ1-5, with TRBD1 as a possible D gene (6 bases). There are 16 residues in the CDR3. The ends were cut back, 3 bases at V and 7 bases at J, with 20 bases in the middle. Germline CDR1 SGHDT, CDR2 YYEEEE.

The chain joins TRBV5-4 to TRBJ1-1; D gene ambiguous. V was trimmed by 4 bases and J by 11 bases, leaving 15 bases between them. The CDR3 sequence is 12 residues long. The germline V gene has CDR1 SGHNT and CDR2 YYREEE (reference sequence). The CDR3 loop reads CASSLPPSRAFF. The CDR3 bases are TGTGCCAGCAGCCTACCCCCCTCCCGGGCTTTCTTT.

The chain has TRBV5-1 and TRBJ2-7, with 7 bases aligning to TRBD1. V lost 1 base, J lost 4 bases, and 11 bases stayed unmatched. Germline assignment: CDR1 SGHRS and CDR2 YFSETQ. The CDR3 has 16 amino acids. The CDR3 DNA is TGCGCCAGCAGCTTGACGTGGAACTCACAGGGGTACGAGCAGTACTTC. This sequence encodes CASSLTWNSQGYEQYF.